Following are 3 T cell receptor beta chains from one sample sequenced in a study of T cell changes during pregnancy in multiple sclerosis. Assay used: immunoSEQ multiplex PCR; TCRdb lists only in-frame clones, some missing. Of 60,000 to 85,000 clones listed, approximately 91% are singletons. Source: peripheral blood, taken in the first trimester of pregnancy. Receptors were obtained from a female donor with multiple sclerosis, enrolled in a pregnancy study.

V usage is TRBV5-6 and J usage is TRBJ1-1; D possibly corresponds to TRBD1 (6 bases). This CDR3 has 14 amino acids. Germline-derived CDR1 and CDR2 are SGHDT and YYEEEE. V lost 2 bases to trimming and J lost 11 bases, with 19 bases between them. CDR3 residues: CASSFGTPQIVAFF. The CDR3 DNA reads TGTGCCAGCAGCTTTGGGACACCACAGATCGTGGCTTTCTTT. The complete variable domain, with remaining parts taken from reference TRBV5-6 and TRBJ1-1, reads DAGVTQSPTHLIKTRGQQVTLRCSPKSGHDTVSWYQQALGQGPQFIFQYYEEEERQRGNFPDRFSGHQFPNYSSELNVNALLLGDSALYLCASSFGTPQIVAFFGQGTRLTVV.

V usage is TRBV2 and J usage is TRBJ1-5, with TRBD1 matching over 8 bases. CDR1 and CDR2 from the germline V gene are SNHLY and FYNNEI. This CDR3 contains 16 residues. The V gene end was trimmed by 6 bases and the J gene end by 2 bases; junction bases not matched to a gene: 9. Written as DNA, the CDR3 is TGTGCCAGCAGACAGGGGGTCGGCTCAGGCAATCAGCCCCAGCATTTT. Its translation: CASRQGVGSGNQPQHF.

This clone was seen a single time. The chain is built from TRBV4-2 and TRBJ2-2, with D perhaps TRBD1 (6 bases). The V gene lost 0 bases and the J gene lost 1 base, with 12 bases spanning the gap. This CDR3 contains 17 residues. From germline, CDR1 is LGHNA and CDR2 YNFKEQ. The chain's CDR3 is CASSQDWGPRNTGELFF. CDR3 in DNA: TGTGCCAGCAGCCAAGATTGGGGGCCACGGAACACCGGGGAGCTGTTTTTT.